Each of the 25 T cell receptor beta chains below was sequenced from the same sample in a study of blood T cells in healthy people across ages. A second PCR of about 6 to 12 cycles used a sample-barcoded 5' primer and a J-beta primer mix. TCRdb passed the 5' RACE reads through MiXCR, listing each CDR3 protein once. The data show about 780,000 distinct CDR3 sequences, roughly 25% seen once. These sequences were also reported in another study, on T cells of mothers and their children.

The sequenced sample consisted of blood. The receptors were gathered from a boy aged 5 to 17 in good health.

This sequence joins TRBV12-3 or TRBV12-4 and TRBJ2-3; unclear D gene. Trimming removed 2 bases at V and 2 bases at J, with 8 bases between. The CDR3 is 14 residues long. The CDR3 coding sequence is TGTGCCAGCAGTTTATCGGGTAACACAGATACGCAGTATTTT. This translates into CASSLSGNTDTQYF.

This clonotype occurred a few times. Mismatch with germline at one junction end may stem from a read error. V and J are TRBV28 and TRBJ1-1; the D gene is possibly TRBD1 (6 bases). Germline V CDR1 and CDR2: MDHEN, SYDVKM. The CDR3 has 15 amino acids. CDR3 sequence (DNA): TGTGCCAGCACCCAAGCCAGGGGCTTGAACACTGAAGCTTCCTTT. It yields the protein CASTQARGLNTEASF.

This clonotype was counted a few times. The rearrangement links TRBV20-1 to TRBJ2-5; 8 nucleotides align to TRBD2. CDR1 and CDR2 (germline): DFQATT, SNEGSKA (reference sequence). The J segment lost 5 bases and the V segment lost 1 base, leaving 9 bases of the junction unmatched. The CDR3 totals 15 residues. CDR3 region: CSARGDRTSYETQYF. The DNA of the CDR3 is TGCAGTGCTAGAGGGGACCGGACTAGCTACGAGACCCAGTACTTC.

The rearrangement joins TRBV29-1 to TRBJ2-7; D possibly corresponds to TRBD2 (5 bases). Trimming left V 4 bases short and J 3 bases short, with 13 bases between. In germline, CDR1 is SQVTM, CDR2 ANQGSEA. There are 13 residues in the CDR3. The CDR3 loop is CSVAYLGVYEQYF. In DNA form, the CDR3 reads TGCAGCGTTGCCTACCTGGGAGTCTACGAGCAGTACTTC.

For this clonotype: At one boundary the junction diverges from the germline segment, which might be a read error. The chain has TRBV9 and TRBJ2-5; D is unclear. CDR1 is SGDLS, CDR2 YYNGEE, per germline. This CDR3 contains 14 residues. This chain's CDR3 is CASSVDEILPARFF. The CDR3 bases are TGTGCCAGCAGCGTAGACGAGATCCTACCCGCCCGGTTCTTC.

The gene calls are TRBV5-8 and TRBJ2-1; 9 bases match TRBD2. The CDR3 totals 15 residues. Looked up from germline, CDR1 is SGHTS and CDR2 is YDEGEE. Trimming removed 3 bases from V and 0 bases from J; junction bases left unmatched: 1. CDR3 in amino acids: CASSSAGGSYNEQFF. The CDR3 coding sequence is TGTGCCAGCAGCTCAGCGGGGGGCTCCTACAATGAGCAGTTCTTC.

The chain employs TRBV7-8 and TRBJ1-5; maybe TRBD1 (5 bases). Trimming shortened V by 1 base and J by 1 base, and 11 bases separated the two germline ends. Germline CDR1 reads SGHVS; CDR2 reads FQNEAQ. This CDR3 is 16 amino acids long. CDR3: CASSLEQAGSNQPQHF. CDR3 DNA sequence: TGTGCCAGCAGCTTAGAACAGGCGGGCAGCAATCAGCCCCAGCATTTT. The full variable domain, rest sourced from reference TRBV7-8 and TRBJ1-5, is GAGVSQSPRYKVAKRGQDVALRCDPISGHVSLFWYQQALGQGPEFLTYFQNEAQLDKSGLPSDRFFAERPEGSVSTLKIQRTQQEDSAVYLCASSLEQAGSNQPQHFGDGTRLSIL.

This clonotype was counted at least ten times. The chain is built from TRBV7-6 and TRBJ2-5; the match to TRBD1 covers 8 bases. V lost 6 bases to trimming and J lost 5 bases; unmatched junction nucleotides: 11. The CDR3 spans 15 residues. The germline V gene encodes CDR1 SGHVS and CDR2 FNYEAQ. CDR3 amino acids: CASSRGQGPEETQYF. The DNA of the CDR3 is TGTGCCAGCAGTCGCGGACAGGGCCCCGAGGAGACCCAGTACTTC. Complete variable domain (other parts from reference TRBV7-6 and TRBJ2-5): GAGVSQSPRYKVTKRGQDVALRCDPISGHVSLYWYRQALGQGPEFLTYFNYEAQQDKSGLPNDRFSAERPEGSISTLTIQRTEQRDSAMYRCASSRGQGPEETQYFGPGTRLLVL.

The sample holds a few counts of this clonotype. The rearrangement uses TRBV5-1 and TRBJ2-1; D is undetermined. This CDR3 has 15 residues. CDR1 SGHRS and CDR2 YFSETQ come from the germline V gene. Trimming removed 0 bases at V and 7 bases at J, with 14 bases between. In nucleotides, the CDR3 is TGCGCCAGCAGCTTGGAAGTCACCAGGATGAATGAGCAGTTCTTC. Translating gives CASSLEVTRMNEQFF.

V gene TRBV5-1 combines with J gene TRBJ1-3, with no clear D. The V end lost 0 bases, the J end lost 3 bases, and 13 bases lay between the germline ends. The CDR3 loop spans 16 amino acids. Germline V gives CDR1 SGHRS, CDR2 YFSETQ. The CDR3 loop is CASSLAGPFYGNTIYF. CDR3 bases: TGCGCCAGCAGCTTGGCCGGACCATTCTATGGAAACACCATATATTTT.

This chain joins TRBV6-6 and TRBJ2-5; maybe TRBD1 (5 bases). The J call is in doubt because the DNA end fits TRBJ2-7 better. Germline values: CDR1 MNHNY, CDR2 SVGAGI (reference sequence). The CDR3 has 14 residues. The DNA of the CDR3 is TGTGCCAGCAGTAGACAGCCTCCGGGCTACGAGCAGTACTTC. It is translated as CASSRQPPGYEQYF.

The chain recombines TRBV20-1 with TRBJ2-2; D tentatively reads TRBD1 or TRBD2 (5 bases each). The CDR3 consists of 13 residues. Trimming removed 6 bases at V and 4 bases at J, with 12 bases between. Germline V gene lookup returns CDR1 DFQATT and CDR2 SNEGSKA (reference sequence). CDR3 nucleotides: TGCAGTGCCCCTGAGGGGCCCACCGGGGAGCTGTTTTTT. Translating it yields CSAPEGPTGELFF.

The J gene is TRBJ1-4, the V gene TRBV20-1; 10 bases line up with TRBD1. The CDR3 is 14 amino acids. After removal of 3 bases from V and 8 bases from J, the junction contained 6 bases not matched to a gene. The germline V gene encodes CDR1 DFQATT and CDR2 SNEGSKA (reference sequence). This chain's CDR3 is CSARKGTGEEKLFF. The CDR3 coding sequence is TGCAGTGCTAGGAAGGGGACAGGGGAAGAAAAACTGTTTTTT.

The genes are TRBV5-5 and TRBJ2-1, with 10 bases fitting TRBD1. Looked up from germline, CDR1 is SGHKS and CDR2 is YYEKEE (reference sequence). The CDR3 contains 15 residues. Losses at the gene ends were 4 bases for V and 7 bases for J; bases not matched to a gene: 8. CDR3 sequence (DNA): TGTGCCAGCAGCCCGCTGGGACAGGGGTTGAATGAGCAGTTCTTC. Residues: CASSPLGQGLNEQFF.

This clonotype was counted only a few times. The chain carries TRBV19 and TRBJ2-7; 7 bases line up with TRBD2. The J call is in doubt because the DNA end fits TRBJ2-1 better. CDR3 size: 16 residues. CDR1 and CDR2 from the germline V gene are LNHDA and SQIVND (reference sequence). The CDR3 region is CASSIDKAGSYNEQFF. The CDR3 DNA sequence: TGTGCCAGTAGTATAGATAAAGCGGGGAGCTACAATGAGCAGTTCTTC.

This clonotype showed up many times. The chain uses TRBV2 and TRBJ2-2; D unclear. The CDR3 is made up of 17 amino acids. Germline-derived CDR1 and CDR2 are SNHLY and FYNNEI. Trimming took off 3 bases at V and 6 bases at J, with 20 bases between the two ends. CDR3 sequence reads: CASSELVGPGKPGELFF. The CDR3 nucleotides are TGTGCCAGCAGTGAGTTAGTCGGGCCTGGGAAGCCCGGGGAGCTGTTTTTT. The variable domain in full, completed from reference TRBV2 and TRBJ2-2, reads EPEVTQTPSHQVTQMGQEVILRCVPISNHLYFYWYRQILGQKVEFLVSFYNNEISEKSEIFDDQFSVERPDGSNFTLKIRSTKLEDSAMYFCASSELVGPGKPGELFFGEGSRLTVL.

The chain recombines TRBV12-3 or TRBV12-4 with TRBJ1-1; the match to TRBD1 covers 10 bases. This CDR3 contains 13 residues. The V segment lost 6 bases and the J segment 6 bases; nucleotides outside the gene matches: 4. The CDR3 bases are TGTGCCAGCAGGTATGACAGGGGGCCTGAAGCTTTCTTT. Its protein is CASRYDRGPEAFF.

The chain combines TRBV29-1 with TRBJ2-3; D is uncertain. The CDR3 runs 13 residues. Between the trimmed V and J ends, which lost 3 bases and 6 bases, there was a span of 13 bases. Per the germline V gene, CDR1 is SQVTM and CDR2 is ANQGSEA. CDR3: CSVDSGPDDTQYF. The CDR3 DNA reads TGCAGCGTTGATTCAGGCCCCGATGATACGCAGTATTTT.

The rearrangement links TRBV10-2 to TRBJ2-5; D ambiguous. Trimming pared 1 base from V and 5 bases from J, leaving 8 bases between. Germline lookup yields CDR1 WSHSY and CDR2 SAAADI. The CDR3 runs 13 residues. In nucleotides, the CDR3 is TGCGCCAGCAGTGAGTGGGATCGGGAGACCCAGTACTTC. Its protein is CASSEWDRETQYF.

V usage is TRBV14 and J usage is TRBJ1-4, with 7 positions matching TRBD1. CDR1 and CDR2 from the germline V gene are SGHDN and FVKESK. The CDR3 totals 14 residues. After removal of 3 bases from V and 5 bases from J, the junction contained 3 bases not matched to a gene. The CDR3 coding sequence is TGTGCCAGCAGCCAGCAGGGGGACAATGAAAAACTGTTTTTT. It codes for CASSQQGDNEKLFF.

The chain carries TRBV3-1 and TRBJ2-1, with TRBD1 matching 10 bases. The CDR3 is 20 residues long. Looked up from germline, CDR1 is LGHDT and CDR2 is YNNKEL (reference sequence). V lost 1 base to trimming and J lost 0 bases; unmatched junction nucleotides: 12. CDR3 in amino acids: CASSQGRDRGLFSSYNEQFF. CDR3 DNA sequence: TGTGCCAGCAGCCAAGGTAGGGACAGGGGACTTTTTTCCTCCTACAATGAGCAGTTCTTC.

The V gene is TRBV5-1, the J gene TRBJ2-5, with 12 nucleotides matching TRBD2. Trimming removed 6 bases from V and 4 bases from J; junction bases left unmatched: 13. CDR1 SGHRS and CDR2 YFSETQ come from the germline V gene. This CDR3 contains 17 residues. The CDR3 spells CASTPLAGGLSSETQYF. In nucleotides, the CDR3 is TGCGCCAGCACCCCACTAGCGGGGGGCCTTTCCTCAGAGACCCAGTACTTC.

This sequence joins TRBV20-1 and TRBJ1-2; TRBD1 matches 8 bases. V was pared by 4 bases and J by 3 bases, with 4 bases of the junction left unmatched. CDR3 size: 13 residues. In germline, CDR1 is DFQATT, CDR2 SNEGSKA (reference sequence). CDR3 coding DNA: TGCAGTGCTACCCCGACAGGGGACTATGGCTACACCTTC. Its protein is CSATPTGDYGYTF.

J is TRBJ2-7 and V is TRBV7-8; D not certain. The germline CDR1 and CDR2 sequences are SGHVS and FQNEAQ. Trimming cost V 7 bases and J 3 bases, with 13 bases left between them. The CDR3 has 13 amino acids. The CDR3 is CASTKPDHYEQYF. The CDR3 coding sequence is TGTGCCAGCACCAAGCCCGATCACTACGAGCAGTACTTC.

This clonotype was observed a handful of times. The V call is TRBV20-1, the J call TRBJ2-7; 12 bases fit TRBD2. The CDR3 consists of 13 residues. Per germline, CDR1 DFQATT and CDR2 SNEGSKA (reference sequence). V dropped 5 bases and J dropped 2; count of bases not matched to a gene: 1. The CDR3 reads CSASSGGAYEQYF. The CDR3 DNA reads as TGCAGTGCTTCTAGCGGGGGGGCCTACGAGCAGTACTTC.